The clone carrying this TCR beta chain has a handful of counts. Antigen specificity is unknown. The data stem from a study of persistence of HIV-infected CD4 T cells. Sequencing used immunoSEQ version 4 in survey mode. Using immunoSEQ multiplex PCR, the repertoire was profiled, and TCRdb retains in-frame clones only, with some absent. Among about 40,000 clones, around 82% were seen once, and the ten largest hold 12% to 15%. There are 11 residues in the CDR3. V was shortened by 6 bases and J by 4 bases, with 3 bases between the two germline ends. An overlapping HIV-1 Gag peptide pool stimulated these cells at 0.75 to 1 ug/peptide/mL. CD40L-negative CD69-negative CD45RO-high memory CD4+ T cells were sorted as populations depleted of antigen-responding cells. Suppressive ART was started during chronic HIV-1 infection in these adults. Plasma HIV-1 RNA stayed below 50 copies/mL for at least 4 years. Study-wide findings and caveats: Degenerate expanded CDR3beta sequences were enriched among CMV- and Gag-responding cells.

The source is an adult man with HIV who was CMV-seropositive. Sequences were derived from CD4+ T cells sorted from PBMCs after approximately 20-hour stimulation, sampled from a patient who received antiretroviral therapy. The V call is TRBV12-3 or TRBV12-4, the J call TRBJ2-2, with no clear D. This chain's CDR3 is CASRTTGELFF. The CDR3 DNA sequence: TGTGCCAGCAGGACCACCGGGGAGCTGTTTTTT.